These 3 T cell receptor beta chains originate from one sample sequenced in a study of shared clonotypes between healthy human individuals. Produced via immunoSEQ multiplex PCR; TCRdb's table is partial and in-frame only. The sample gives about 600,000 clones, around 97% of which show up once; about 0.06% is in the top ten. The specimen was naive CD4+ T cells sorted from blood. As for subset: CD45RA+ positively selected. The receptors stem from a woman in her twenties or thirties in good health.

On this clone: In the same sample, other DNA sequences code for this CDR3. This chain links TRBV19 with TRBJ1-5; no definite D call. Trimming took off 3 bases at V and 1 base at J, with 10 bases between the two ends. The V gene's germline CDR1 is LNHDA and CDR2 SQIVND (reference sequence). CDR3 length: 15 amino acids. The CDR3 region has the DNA TGTGCCAGTAGTATTGGAGGAATCAGCAATCAGCCCCAGCATTTT. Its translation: CASSIGGISNQPQHF.

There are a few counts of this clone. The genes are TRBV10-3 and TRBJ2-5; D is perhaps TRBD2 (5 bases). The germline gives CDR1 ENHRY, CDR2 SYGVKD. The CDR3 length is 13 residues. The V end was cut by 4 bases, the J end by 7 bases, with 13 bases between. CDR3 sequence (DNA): TGTGCCATCAGTGCCGGGGATTCGGGGACCCAGTACTTC. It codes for CAISAGDSGTQYF.

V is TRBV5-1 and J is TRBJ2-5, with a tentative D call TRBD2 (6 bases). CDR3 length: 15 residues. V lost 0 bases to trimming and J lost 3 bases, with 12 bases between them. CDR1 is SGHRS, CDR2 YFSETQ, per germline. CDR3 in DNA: TGCGCCAGCAGCTTGGGGGCCGGGGAGGAAGAGACCCAGTACTTC. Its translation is CASSLGAGEEETQYF.